A single sample is the source of the 5 T cell receptor beta chains below, sequenced in a study of blood T cells in healthy people across ages. Sample-barcoded 5' priming and a J-beta primer mix drove a second PCR of 7 to 11 cycles. TCRdb redid the calling of the 5' RACE reads with MiXCR, one entry per CDR3 protein. The table shows about 1.7 million distinct CDR3 sequences, with 28% occurring only once. The material sequenced was blood. The receptors were gathered from a woman in her 30s in good health.

This clonotype turned up a few times. The chain has TRBV12-3 or TRBV12-4 and TRBJ2-1; 7 nucleotides align to TRBD2. CDR3 length equals 17 residues. The V gene end was trimmed by 7 bases and the J gene end by 0 bases; junction bases not matched to a gene: 12. The CDR3 DNA reads TGTGCCAGCACGAGGTTTGGGGGGGAGAGCTCCTACAATGAGCAGTTCTTC. Residues: CASTRFGGESSYNEQFF.

This chain connects TRBV6-5 to TRBJ1-6; D possibly corresponds to TRBD1 (5 bases). From germline, CDR1 is MNHEY and CDR2 SVGAGI. Trimming stripped 4 bases from V and 8 bases from J, with 12 bases between. The CDR3 contains 14 residues. The DNA of the CDR3 is TGTGCCAGCAGTTCGCAGGGTGCGGATTCACCCCTCCACTTT. As protein: CASSSQGADSPLHF.

The sample holds many counts of this clonotype. The J gene is TRBJ2-3, the V gene TRBV27, with TRBD2 matching 7 bases. Looked up from germline, CDR1 is MNHEY and CDR2 is SMNVEV (reference sequence). The V segment lost 6 bases and the J segment 1 base; nucleotides outside the gene matches: 4. The CDR3 is 14 residues long. CDR3 sequence: CASSLSGGTDTQYF. CDR3 in DNA: TGTGCCAGCAGCTTAAGCGGGGGCACAGATACGCAGTATTTT.

V and J are TRBV3-1 and TRBJ2-5; D possibly corresponds to TRBD2 (5 bases). With the DNA end fitting TRBJ2-1 better, the J assignment may be wrong. The germline V gene encodes CDR1 LGHDT and CDR2 YNNKEL (reference sequence). The CDR3 has 16 residues. CDR3 residues: CASSQDWERGEETQFF. CDR3 bases: TGTGCCAGCAGCCAAGATTGGGAGCGCGGAGAAGAGACCCAGTTCTTC.

CDR3 nucleotides: TGTGCCAGCAGCCAACTGGCAGGGCGGTTGAAAACCGGGGAGCTGTTTTTT. Protein: CASSQLAGRLKTGELFF. The rearrangement uses TRBV3-1 and TRBJ2-2; the D gene is possibly TRBD1 (5 bases). V was cut by 2 bases and J by 5 bases, with 18 bases left in between. CDR3 length: 17 amino acids. Germline loops: CDR1 LGHDT, CDR2 YNNKEL (reference sequence). The entire variable domain, with the rest obtained from reference TRBV3-1 and TRBJ2-2, is as follows: DTAVSQTPKYLVTQMGNDKSIKCEQNLGHDTMYWYKQDSKKFLKIMFSYNNKELIINETVPNRFSPKSPDKAHLNLHINSLELGDSAVYFCASSQLAGRLKTGELFFGEGSRLTVL.